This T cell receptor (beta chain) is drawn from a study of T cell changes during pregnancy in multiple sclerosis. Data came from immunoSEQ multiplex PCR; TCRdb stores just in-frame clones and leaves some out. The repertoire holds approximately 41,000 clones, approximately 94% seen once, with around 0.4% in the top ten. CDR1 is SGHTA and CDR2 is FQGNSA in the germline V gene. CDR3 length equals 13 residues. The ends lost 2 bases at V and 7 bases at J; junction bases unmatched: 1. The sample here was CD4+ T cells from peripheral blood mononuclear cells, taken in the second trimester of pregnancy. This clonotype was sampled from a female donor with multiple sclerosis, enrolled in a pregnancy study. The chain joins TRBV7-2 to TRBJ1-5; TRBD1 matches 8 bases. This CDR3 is CASSLTGGQPQHF. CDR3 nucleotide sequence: TGTGCCAGCAGCTTAACAGGGGGACAGCCCCAGCATTTT.